Listed below are T cell receptor beta chains from one sample, sequenced in a study of neoadjuvant nivolumab and ipilimumab in lung cancer. The method was immunoSEQ multiplex PCR; TCRdb's version includes in-frame clones alone and lacks a portion of them. The repertoire holds roughly 45,000 clones, with around 89% as singletons. The sequenced sample was blood, obtained before neoadjuvant nivolumab, alone or with ipilimumab. Receptor source: an adult with non-small cell lung cancer. Some clones in this sample may be carry-over from other donors' samples. Each CDR3 is given with its conserved first and last residue. Each record gives: D gene, clone size, V gene, CDR3 protein. The D gene is left open where the match is weak. For some rows the clone size is stated as once, few or many, or as a class when expanded; others skip it.

>NA|NA|TRBV6-5
CASRPQAGEQYF
>TRBD1|NA|TRBV5-4
CASSLDRGLDGYTF
>NA|few|TRBV19
CASSPTVNQPQHF
>TRBD1|NA|TRBV6-1
CASNPTGVSNYGYTF
>NA|NA|TRBV11-2
CASSLAGVRDGYTF
>NA|NA|TRBV7-9
CASSSDYHTQYF
>NA|NA|TRBV4-1
CASSQDRRQPQHF
>NA|NA|TRBV18
CASTKSTEQETQYF
>NA|NA|TRBV5-4
CASNRAGETQYF
>NA|NA|TRBV5-4
CASSTPRFGYTEAFF
>NA|NA|TRBV6-5
CASSESQETQYF
>NA|NA|TRBV15
CATSKVGFVGNYEQYF
>NA|NA|TRBV5-4
CASSSETHHEQYF
>NA|NA|TRBV29-1
CSVDLASEGTQYF
>TRBD2|NA|TRBV7-2
CASSLGASGRGADTQYF
>TRBD1|NA|TRBV5-1
CASSLRGQVAYEQYF
>NA|NA|TRBV6-5
CASRGTGNYGYTF
>NA|NA|TRBV7-3
CASSLAAAQETQYF
>NA|NA|TRBV2
CASSDKRTDQREAFF
>NA|NA|TRBV7-3
CASSLRGAGSQETQYF
>NA|NA|TRBV9
CASSVEAGYQPQHF
>TRBD2|NA|TRBV27
CASSPRLAGSYEQYF
>TRBD1|NA|TRBV6-5
CASSYRGQGEVAFF
>TRBD2|NA|TRBV5-4
CASSRDGGRAGETQYF
>TRBD2|NA|TRBV4-3
CASSHQSGRTNYNEQFF
>NA|NA|TRBV2
CASRRTHETQYF
>NA|once|TRBV6-1
CASRETTVNTGELFF
>NA|few|TRBV6-5
CASKRGQLYEQYF
>TRBD1|once|TRBV2
CASPDRGGSYEQYF
>TRBD1|NA|TRBV10-3
CASLDRAHYEQYF
>TRBD1|NA|TRBV7-8
CASSPTYRGEQYF
>NA|NA|TRBV5-6
CASSPSTNPSGNTIYF